This T cell receptor beta chain came from a study of shared clonotypes between healthy human individuals. Whole-study context: Three CD4 naive, three CD4 memory, two CD8 naive and one CD8 memory plate were used per donor.

Source study methods: Junction-only immunoSEQ sequences carried no quality scores, so filtering differed. The repertoire was sequenced with immunoSEQ multiplex PCR; TCRdb's copy has only in-frame clones and lacks some. V, J and clone size were drawn from that table, and D and trimming were deduced from the DNA. The repertoire holds hundreds of thousands of clones, with roughly 95% as singletons. Overall study results and limits: It was observed that roughly 4.8% of naive CD4 clonotypes were shared across a handful of donors.

Naivety among CD8 cells was defined by CD45RO negativity and positive CCR7 selection, thereby excluding terminally differentiated effector memory CD45RA+ cells. As regards this clone: Its antigen is still unknown.

CDR1 is SNHLY and CDR2 is FYNNEI in the germline V gene. This CDR3 is built from 15 residues. Trimming stripped 0 bases from V and 4 bases from J, with 13 bases between. Material: naive CD8+ T cells sorted from blood. This sequence joins TRBV2 and TRBJ2-7; D is perhaps TRBD2 (6 bases). The sequence was collected from a young woman in good health. CDR3 in amino acids: CASSEAEGWGYEQYF. The CDR3 bases are TGTGCCAGCAGTGAAGCGGAGGGGTGGGGATACGAGCAGTACTTC.